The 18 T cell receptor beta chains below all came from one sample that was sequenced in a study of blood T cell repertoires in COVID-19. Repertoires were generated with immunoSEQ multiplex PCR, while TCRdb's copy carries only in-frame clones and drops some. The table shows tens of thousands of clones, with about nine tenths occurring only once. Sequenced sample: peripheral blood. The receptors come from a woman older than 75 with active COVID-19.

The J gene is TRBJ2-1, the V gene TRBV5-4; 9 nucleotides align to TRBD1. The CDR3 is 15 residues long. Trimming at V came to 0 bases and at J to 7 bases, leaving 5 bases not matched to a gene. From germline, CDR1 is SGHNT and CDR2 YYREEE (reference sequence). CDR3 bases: TGTGCCAGCAGCTTGGAACAGGGGGCAGGGAATGAGCAGTTCTTC. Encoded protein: CASSLEQGAGNEQFF.

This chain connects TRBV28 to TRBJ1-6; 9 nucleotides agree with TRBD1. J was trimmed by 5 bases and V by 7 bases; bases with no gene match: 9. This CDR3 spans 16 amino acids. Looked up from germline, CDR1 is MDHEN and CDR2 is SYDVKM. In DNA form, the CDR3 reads TGTGCCAGCACCGAACAGGGGGCGGTCAATAATTCACCCCTCCACTTT. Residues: CASTEQGAVNNSPLHF.

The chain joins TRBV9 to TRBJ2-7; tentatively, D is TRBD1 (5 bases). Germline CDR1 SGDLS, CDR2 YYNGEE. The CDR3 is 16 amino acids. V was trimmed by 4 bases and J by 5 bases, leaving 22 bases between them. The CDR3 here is CASSTSPFRGGDEQYF. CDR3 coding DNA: TGTGCCAGCAGCACTTCCCCTTTTAGGGGTGGCGACGAGCAGTACTTC. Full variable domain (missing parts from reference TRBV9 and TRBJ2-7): DSGVTQTPKHLITATGQRVTLRCSPRSGDLSVYWYQQSLDQGLQFLIQYYNGEERAKGNILERFSAQQFPDLHSELNLSSLELGDSALYFCASSTSPFRGGDEQYFGPGTRLTVT.

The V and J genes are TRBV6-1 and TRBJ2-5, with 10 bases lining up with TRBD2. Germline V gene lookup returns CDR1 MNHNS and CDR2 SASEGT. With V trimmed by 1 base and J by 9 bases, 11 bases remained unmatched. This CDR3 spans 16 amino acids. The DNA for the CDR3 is TGTGCCAGCAGTGAAGGGGTAGCGGGGGGACTCGGGGCCCAGTACTTC. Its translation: CASSEGVAGGLGAQYF.

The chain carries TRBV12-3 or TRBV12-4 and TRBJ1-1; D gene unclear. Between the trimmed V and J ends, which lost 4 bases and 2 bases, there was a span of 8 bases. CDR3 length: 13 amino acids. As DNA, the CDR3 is TGTGCCAGCAGTTCCACAGAAAACACTGAAGCTTTCTTT. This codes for CASSSTENTEAFF.

The CDR3 DNA is TGTGCCAGCAGCCCCCGCCTGCGGCCGAACACTGAAGCTTTCTTT. Translated, it gives CASSPRLRPNTEAFF. The chain couples TRBV7-9 to TRBJ1-1, with unresolved D. Germline V CDR1 and CDR2: SEHNR, FQNEAQ (reference sequence). Trimming left V 5 bases short and J 1 base short, with 14 bases between. The CDR3 loop spans 15 amino acids.

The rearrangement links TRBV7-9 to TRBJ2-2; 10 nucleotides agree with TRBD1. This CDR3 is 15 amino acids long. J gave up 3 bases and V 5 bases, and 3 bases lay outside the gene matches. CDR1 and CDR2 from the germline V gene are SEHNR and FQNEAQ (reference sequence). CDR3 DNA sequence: TGTGCCAGCAGCCCCGGGACAGGGGACACCGGGGAGCTGTTTTTT. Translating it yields CASSPGTGDTGELFF.

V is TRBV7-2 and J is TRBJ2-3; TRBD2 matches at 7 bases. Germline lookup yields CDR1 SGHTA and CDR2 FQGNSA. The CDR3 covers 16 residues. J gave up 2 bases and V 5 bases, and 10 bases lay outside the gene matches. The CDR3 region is CASSPSGGPYTDTQYF. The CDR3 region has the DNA TGTGCCAGCAGCCCATCGGGGGGACCCTACACAGATACGCAGTATTTT.

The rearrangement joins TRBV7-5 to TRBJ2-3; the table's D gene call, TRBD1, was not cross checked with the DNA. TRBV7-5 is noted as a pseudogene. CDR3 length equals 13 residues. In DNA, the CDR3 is TGTGCCAGCCGGGACAGGGCAAGGTATACGCAGTATTTT. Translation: CASRDRARYTQYF.

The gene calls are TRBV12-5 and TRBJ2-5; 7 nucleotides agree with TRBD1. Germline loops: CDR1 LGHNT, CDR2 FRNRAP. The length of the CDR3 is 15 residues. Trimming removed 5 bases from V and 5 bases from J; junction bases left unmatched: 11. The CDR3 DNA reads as TGTGCTAGTGGTGAGGGGACAGAGGGGTGGGAGACCCAGTACTTC. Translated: CASGEGTEGWETQYF.

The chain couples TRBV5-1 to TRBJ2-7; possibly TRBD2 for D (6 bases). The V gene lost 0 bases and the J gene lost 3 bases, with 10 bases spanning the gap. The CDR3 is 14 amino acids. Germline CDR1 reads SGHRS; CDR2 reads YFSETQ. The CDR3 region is CASSLAAGIYEQYF. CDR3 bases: TGCGCCAGCAGCTTGGCGGCGGGGATCTACGAGCAGTACTTC.

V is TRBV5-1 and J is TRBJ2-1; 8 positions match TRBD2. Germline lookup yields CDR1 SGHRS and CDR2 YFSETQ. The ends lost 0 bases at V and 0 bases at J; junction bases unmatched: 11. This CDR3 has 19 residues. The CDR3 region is CASSLEVIGGGNSYNEQFF. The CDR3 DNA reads TGCGCCAGCAGCTTGGAGGTCATAGGCGGGGGGAACTCCTACAATGAGCAGTTCTTC.

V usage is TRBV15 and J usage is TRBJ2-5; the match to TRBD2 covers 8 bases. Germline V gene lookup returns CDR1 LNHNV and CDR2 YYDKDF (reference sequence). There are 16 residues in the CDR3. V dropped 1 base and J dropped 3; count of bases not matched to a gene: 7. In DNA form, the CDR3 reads TGTGCCACCAGCAGAGGGGGACTAGGGCAAAAAGAGACCCAGTACTTC. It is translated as CATSRGGLGQKETQYF.

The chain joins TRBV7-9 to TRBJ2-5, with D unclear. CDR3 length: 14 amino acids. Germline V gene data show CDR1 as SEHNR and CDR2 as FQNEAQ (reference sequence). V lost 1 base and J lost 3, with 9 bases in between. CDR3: CASSLVRAEETQYF. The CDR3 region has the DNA TGTGCCAGCAGCTTAGTGAGAGCCGAAGAGACCCAGTACTTC.

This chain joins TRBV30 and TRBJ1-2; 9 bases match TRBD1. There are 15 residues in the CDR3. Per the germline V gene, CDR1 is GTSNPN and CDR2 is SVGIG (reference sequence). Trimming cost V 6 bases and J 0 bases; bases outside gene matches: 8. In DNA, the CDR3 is TGTGCCTGTCTACTGGACAGGGGAGCTAACTATGGCTACACCTTC. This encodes CACLLDRGANYGYTF.

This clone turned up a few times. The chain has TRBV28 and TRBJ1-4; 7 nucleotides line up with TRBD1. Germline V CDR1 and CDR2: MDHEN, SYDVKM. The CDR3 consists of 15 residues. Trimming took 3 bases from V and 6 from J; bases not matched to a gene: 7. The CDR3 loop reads CASSFSRQGDEKLFF. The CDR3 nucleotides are TGTGCCAGCAGTTTTAGTCGGCAGGGGGATGAAAAACTGTTTTTT.

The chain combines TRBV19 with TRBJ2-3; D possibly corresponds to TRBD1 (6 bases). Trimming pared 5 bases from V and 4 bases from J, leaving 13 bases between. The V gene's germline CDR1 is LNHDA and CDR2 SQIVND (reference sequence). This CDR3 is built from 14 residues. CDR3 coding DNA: TGTGCCAGTAGTCTAACAGGGTCTGCAGATACGCAGTATTTT. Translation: CASSLTGSADTQYF.

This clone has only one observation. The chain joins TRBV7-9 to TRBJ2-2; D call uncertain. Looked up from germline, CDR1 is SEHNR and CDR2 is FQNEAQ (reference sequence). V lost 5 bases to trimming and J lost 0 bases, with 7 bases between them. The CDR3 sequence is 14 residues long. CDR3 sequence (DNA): TGTGCCAGCAGCCGTGGAGCGAACACCGGGGAGCTGTTTTTT. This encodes CASSRGANTGELFF.